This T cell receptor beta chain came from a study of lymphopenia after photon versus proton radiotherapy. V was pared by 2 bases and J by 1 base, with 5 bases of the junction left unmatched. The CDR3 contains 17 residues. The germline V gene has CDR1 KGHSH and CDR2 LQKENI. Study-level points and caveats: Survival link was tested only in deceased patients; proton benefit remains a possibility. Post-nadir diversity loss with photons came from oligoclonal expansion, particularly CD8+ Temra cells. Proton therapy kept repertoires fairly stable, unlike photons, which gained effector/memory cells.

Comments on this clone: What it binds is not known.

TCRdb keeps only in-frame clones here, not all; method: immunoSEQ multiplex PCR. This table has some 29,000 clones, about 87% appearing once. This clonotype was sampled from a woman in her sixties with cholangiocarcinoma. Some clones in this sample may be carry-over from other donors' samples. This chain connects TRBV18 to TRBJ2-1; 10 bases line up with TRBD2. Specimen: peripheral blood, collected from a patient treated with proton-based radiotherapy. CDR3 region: CASSPYSSGGSYNEQFF. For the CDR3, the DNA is TGTGCCAGCTCACCATACTCTAGCGGGGGTTCCTACAATGAGCAGTTCTTC.